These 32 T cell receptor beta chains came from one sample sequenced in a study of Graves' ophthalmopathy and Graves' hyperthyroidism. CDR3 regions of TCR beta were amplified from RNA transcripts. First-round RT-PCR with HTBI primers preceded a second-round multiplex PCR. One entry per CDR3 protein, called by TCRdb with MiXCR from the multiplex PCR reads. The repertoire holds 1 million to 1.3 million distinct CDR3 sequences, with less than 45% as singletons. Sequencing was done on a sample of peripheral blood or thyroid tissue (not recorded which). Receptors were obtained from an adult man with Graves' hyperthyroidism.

For the CDR3, the DNA is TGCAGTGCTAGATCAGGGGGTACGCAGTATTTT. It encodes CSARSGGTQYF. The chain recombines TRBV20-1 with TRBJ2-3, with 7 bases that match TRBD1. CDR3 length equals 11 residues. The germline V gene encodes CDR1 DFQATT and CDR2 SNEGSKA (reference sequence). V trimming: 2 bases; J trimming: 8 bases; junction bases outside the gene matches: 1.

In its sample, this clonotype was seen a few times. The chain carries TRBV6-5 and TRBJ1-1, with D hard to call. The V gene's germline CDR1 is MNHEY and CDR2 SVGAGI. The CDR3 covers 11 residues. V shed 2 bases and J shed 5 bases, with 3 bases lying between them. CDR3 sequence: CASSYLTEAFF. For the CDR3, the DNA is TGTGCCAGCAGTTACCTAACTGAAGCTTTCTTT.

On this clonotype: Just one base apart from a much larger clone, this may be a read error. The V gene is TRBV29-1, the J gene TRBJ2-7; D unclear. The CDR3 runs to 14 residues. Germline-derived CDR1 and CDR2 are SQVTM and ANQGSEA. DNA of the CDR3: TGCAGCGTTGAAGTAGGCGGCTTATCCTACGGGCAGTACTTC. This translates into CSVEVGGLSYGQYF.

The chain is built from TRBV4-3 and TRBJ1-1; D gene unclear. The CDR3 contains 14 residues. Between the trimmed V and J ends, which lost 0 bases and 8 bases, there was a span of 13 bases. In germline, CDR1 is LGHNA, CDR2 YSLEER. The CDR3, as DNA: TGCGCCAGCAGCCAAGAATTTCGGCCCTCGGAAGCTTTCTTT. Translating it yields CASSQEFRPSEAFF.

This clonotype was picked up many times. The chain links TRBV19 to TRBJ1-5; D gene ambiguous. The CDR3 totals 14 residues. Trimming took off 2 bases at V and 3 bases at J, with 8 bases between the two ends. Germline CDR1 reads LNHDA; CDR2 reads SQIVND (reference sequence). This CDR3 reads CASSITGSNQPQHF. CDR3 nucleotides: TGTGCCAGTAGTATAACCGGGTCCAATCAGCCCCAGCATTTT.

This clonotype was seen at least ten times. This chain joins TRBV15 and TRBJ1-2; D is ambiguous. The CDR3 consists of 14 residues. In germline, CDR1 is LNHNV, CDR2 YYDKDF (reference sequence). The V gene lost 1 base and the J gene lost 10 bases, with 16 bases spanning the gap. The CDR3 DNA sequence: TGTGCCACCAGCAGAGTTCCCGGCACAAATGTCTACACCTTC. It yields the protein CATSRVPGTNVYTF.

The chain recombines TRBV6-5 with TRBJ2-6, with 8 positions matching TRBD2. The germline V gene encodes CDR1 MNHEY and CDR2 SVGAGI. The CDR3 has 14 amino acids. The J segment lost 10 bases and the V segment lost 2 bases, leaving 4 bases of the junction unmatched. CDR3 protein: CASSYRASGNVLTF. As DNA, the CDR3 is TGTGCCAGCAGTTACAGGGCTAGCGGGAACGTCCTGACTTTC.

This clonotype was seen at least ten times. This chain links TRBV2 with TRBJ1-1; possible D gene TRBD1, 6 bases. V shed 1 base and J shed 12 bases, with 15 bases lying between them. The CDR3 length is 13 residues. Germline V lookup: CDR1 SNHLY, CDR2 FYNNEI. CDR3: CASSEVGDTESFF. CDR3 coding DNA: TGTGCCAGCAGTGAAGTGGGGGACACCGAGTCTTTCTTT.

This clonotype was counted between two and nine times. CDR3 DNA sequence: TGTGCCAGCAGTCCCCTTCGTTCGGGAAACACCATATATTTT. The encoded protein is CASSPLRSGNTIYF. V gene TRBV12-3 or TRBV12-4 combines with J gene TRBJ1-3, with D hard to call. CDR3 length equals 14 residues. V shed 5 bases and J shed 4 bases, with 12 bases lying between them.

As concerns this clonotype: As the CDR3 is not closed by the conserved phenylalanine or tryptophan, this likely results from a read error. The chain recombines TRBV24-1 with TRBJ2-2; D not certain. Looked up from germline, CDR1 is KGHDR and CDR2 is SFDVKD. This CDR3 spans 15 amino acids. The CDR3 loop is CATSGLSGDGGELFS. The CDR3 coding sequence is TGTGCCACCAGTGGTTTGAGTGGGGATGGCGGGGAGCTGTTTTCT.

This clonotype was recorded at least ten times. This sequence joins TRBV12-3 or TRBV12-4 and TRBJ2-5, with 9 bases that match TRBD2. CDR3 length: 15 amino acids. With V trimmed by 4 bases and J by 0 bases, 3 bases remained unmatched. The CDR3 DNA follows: TGTGCCAGCAGTTGGCTAGCGGGATACCAAGAGACCCAGTACTTC. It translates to CASSWLAGYQETQYF.

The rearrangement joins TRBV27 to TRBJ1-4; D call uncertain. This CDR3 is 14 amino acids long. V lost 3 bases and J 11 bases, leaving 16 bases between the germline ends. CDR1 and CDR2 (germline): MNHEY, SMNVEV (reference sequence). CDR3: CASSFSGLREKLFF. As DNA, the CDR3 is TGTGCCAGCAGTTTTTCCGGGTTAAGGGAGAAACTGTTTTTT.

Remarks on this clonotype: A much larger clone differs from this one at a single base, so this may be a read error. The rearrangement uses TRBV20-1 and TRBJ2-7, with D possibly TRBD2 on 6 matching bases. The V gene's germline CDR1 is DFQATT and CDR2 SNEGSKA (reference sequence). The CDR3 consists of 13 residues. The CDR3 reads CSARGPRGYEEYF. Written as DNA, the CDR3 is TGCAGTGCTAGAGGCCCACGGGGGTACGAGGAGTACTTC.

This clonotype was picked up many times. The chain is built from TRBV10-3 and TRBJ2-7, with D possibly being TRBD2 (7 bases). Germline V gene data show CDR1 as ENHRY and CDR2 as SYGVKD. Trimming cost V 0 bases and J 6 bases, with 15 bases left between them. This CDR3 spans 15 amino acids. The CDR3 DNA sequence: TGTGCCATCAGTGAGTCTGGTGGGGGGGCGGCCGAGCAGTACTTC. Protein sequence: CAISESGGGAAEQYF.

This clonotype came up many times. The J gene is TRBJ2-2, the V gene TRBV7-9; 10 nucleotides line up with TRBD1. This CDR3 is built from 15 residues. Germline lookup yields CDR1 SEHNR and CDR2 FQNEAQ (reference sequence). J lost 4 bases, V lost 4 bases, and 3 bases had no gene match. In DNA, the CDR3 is TGTGCCAGCAGCTACCGGACAGGGGGCACCGGGGAGCTGTTTTTT. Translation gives CASSYRTGGTGELFF. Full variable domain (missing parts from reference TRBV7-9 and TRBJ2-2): DTGVSQNPRHKITKRGQNVTFRCDPISEHNRLYWYRQTLGQGPEFLTYFQNEAQLEKSRLLSDRFSAERPKGSFSTLEIQRTEQGDSAMYLCASSYRTGGTGELFFGEGSRLTVL.

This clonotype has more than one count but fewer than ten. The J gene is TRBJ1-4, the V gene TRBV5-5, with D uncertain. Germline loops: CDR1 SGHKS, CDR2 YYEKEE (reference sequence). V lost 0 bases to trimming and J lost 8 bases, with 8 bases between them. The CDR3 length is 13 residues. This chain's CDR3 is CASSLDHREKLFF. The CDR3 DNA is TGTGCCAGCAGCTTGGATCACAGAGAAAAACTGTTTTTT.

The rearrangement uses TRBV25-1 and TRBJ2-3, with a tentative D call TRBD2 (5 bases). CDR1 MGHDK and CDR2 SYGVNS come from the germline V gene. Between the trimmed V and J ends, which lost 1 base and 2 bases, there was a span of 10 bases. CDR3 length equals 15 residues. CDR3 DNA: TGTGCCAGCAGTGAATCGGGGAGCAACACAGATACGCAGTATTTT. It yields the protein CASSESGSNTDTQYF.

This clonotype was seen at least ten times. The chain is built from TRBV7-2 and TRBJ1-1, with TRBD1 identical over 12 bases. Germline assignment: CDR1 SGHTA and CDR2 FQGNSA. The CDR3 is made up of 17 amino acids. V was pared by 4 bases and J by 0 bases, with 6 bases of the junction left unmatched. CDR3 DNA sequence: TGTGCCAGCAGCTACCGGGGACAGGGGGCTCTGAACACTGAAGCTTTCTTT. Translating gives CASSYRGQGALNTEAFF.

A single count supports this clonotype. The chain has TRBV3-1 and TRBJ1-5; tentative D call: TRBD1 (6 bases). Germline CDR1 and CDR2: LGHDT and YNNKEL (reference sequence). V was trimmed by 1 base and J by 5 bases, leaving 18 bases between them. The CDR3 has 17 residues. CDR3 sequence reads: CASSQGGAGARDQPQHF. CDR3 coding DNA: TGTGCCAGCAGCCAAGGCGGGGCAGGGGCCCGTGATCAGCCCCAGCATTTT. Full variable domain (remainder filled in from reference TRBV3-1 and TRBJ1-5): DTAVSQTPKYLVTQMGNDKSIKCEQNLGHDTMYWYKQDSKKFLKIMFSYNNKELIINETVPNRFSPKSPDKAHLNLHINSLELGDSAVYFCASSQGGAGARDQPQHFGDGTRLSIL.

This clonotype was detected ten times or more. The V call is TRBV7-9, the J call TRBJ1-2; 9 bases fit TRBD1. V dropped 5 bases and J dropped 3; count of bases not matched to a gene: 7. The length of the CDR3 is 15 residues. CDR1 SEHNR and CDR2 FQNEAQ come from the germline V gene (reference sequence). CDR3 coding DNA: TGTGCCAGCAGCGACACAGGGGGCGCGGACTATGGCTACACCTTC. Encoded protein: CASSDTGGADYGYTF. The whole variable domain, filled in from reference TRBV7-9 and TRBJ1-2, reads DTGVSQNPRHKITKRGQNVTFRCDPISEHNRLYWYRQTLGQGPEFLTYFQNEAQLEKSRLLSDRFSAERPKGSFSTLEIQRTEQGDSAMYLCASSDTGGADYGYTFGSGTRLTVV.

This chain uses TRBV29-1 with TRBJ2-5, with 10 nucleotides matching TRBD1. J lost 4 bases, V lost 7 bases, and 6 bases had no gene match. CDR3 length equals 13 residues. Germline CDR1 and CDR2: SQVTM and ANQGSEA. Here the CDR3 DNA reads TGCAGCGGACGGACAGGGGGAGGAGAGACCCAGTACTTC. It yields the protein CSGRTGGGETQYF.

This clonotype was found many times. The CDR3 here is CSVIHTGELFF. CDR3 sequence (DNA): TGCAGCGTTATTCACACCGGGGAGCTGTTTTTT. J is TRBJ2-2 and V is TRBV29-1; D call uncertain. The ends were cut back, 5 bases at V and 3 bases at J, with 4 bases in the middle. The CDR3 covers 11 residues. Germline V lookup: CDR1 SQVTM, CDR2 ANQGSEA.

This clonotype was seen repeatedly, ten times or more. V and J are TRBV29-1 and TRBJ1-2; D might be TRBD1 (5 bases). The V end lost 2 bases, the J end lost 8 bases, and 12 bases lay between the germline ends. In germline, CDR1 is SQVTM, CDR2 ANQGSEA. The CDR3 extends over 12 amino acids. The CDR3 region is CSVEKGVWGYTF. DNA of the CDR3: TGCAGCGTTGAAAAAGGGGTGTGGGGCTACACCTTC.

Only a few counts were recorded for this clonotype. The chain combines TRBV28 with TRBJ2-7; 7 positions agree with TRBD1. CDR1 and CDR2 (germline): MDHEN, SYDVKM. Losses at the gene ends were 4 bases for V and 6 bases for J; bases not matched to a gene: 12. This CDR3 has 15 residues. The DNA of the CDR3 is TGTGCCAGCAGTTCCGCCCGGACAGGCAGCATCGAGCAGTACTTC. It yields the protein CASSSARTGSIEQYF.

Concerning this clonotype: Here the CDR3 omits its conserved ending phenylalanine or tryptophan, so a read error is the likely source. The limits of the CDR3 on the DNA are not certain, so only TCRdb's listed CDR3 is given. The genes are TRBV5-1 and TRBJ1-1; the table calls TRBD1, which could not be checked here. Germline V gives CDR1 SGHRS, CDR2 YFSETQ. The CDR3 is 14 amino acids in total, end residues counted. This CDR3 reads CASSLGQANTEAFL.

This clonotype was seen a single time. CDR3 sequence: CASSSGAEPEAFF. The CDR3 DNA reads as TGTGCCAGCAGCTCAGGGGCTGAACCTGAAGCTTTCTTT. The gene calls are TRBV7-4 and TRBJ1-1, with D perhaps TRBD1 (6 bases). Germline CDR1 reads SGHVT; CDR2 reads SQSDAQ. This CDR3 region has 13 residues. The V end lost 4 bases, the J end lost 6 bases, and 12 bases lay between the germline ends.

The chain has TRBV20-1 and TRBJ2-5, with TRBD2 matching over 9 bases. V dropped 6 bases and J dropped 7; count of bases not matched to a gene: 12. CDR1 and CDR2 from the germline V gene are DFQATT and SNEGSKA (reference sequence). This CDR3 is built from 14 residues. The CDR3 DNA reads TGCAGTGCCAGGGGCGGGAGGGCCCTCGGGACCCAGTACTTC. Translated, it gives CSARGGRALGTQYF.

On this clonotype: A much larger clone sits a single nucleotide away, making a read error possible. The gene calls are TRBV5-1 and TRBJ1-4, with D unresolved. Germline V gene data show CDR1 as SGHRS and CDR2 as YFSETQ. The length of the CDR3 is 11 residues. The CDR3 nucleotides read TGCACCAGCATGTCTAATGAAAAACTGTTTTTT. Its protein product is CTSMSNEKLFF.

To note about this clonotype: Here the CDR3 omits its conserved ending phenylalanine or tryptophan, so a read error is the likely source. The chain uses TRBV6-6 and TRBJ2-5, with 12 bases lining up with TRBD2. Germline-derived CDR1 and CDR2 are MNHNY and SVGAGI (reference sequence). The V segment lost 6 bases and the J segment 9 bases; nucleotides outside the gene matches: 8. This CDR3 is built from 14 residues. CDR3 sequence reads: CASRASGRERSQYL. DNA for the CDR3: TGTGCCAGCAGGGCTAGCGGGAGGGAACGGTCCCAGTACCTC.

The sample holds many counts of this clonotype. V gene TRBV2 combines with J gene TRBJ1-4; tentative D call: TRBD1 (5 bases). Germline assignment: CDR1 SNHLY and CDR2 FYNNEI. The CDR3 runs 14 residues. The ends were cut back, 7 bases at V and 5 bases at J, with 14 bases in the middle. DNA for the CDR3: TGTGCCAGCATCAGGTATCAGGGAAATGAAAAACTGTTTTTT. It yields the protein CASIRYQGNEKLFF. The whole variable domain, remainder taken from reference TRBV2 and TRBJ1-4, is EPEVTQTPSHQVTQMGQEVILRCVPISNHLYFYWYRQILGQKVEFLVSFYNNEISEKSEIFDDQFSVERPDGSNFTLKIRSTKLEDSAMYFCASIRYQGNEKLFFGSGTQLSVL.

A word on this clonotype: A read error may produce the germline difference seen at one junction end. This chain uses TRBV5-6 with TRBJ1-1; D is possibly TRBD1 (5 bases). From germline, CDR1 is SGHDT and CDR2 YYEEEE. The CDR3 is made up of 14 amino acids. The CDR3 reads CASSAGRPNTEAVF. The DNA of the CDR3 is TGTGCCAGCAGCGCGGGACGGCCGAACACTGAAGCTGTCTTT.

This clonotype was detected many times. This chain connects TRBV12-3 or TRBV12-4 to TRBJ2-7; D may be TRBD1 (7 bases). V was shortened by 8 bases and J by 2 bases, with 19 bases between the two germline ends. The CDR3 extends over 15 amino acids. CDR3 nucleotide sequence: TGTGCCAGCCGACGCGGGACAGTGGATACCTACGAGCAGTACTTC. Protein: CASRRGTVDTYEQYF.